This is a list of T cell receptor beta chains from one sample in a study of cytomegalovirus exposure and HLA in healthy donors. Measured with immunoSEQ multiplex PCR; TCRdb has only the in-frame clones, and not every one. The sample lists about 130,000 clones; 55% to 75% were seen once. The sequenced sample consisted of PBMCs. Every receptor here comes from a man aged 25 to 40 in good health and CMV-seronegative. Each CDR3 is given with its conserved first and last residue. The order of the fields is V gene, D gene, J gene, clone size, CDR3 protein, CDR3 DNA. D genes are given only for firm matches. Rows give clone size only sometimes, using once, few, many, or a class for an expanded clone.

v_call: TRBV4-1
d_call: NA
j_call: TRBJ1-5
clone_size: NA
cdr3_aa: CASSQEGGGSGSNQPQHF
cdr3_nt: TGCGCCAGCAGCCAAGAAGGGGGGGGAAGTGGTAGCAATCAGCCCCAGCATTTT

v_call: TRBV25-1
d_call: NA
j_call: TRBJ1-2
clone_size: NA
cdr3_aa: CASSQGVSHGYTF
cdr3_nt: TGTGCCAGCAGCCAGGGTGTGTCGCATGGCTACACCTTC

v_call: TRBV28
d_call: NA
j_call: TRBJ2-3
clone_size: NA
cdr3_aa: CASSLPRYTQYF
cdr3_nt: TGTGCCAGCAGTTTACCCAGGTATACGCAGTATTTT

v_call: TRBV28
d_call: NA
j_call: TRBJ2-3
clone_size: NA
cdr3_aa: CASRNDRSTDTQYF
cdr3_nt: TGTGCCAGCAGAAATGACAGATCCACAGATACGCAGTATTTT

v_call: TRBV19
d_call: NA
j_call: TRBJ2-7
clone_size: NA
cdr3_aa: CASRDGTRNSYEQYF
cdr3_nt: TGTGCCAGTAGGGACGGGACTCGAAATTCCTACGAGCAGTACTTC

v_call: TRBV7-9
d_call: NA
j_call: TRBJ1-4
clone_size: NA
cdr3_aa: CASSESQGITNEKLFF
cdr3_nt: TGTGCCAGCAGCGAGTCACAGGGAATCACTAATGAAAAACTGTTTTTT

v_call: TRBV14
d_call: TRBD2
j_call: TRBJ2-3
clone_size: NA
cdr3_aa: CASSQGTTGADTQYF
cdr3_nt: TGTGCCAGCAGCCAGGGGACTACGGGCGCAGATACGCAGTATTTT

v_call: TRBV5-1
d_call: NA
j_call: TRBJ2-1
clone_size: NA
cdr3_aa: CASSLAGVTYNEQFF
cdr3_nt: TGCGCCAGCAGCTTGGCCGGGGTGACCTACAATGAGCAGTTCTTC

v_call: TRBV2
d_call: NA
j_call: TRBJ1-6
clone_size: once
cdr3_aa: CASKGAGSNSPLHF
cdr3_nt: TGTGCCAGCAAAGGGGCAGGTAGTAATTCACCCCTCCACTTT

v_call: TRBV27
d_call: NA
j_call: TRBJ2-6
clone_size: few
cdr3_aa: CASGAGSFGANVLTF
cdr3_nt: TGTGCCAGCGGCGCAGGGTCTTTTGGGGCCAACGTCCTGACTTTC

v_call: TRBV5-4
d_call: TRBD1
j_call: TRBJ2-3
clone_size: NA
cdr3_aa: CASSPGQGVADTQYF
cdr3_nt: TGTGCCAGCAGCCCCGGACAGGGGGTAGCAGATACGCAGTATTTT

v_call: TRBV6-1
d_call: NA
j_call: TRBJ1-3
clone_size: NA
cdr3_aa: CASSQGHSPGNTIYF
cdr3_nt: TGTGCCAGCAGTCAGGGACACTCGCCTGGAAACACCATATATTTT

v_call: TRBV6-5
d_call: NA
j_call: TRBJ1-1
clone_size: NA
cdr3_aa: CASKIGTYGTEAFF
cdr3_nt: TGTGCCAGCAAGATAGGGACTTATGGGACTGAAGCTTTCTTT

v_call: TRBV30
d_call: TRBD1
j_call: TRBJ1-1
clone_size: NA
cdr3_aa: CAWSWAGGILMNTEAFF
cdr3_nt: TGTGCCTGGAGTTGGGCAGGGGGCATTTTAATGAACACTGAAGCTTTCTTT

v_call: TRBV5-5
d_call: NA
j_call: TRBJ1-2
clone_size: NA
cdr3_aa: CASSLGTGINYGYTF
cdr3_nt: TGTGCCAGCAGCTTGGGAACAGGGATTAACTATGGCTACACCTTC

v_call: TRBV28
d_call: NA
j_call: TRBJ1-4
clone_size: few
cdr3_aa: CASGPAGDISEKLFF
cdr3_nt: TGTGCCAGCGGCCCGGCAGGGGACATAAGCGAAAAACTGTTTTTT

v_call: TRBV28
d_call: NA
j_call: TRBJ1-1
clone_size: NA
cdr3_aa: CASSLRNTEAFF
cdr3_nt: TGTGCCAGCAGTTTGAGGAACACTGAAGCTTTCTTT

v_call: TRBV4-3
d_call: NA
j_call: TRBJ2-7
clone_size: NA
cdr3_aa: CASSQEHPGYEQYF
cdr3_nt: TGCGCCAGCAGCCAAGAGCATCCAGGCTACGAGCAGTACTTC

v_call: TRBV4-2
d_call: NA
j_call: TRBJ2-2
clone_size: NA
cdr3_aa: CASSQEGPGELFF
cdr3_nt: TGTGCCAGCAGCCAAGAGGGGCCCGGGGAGCTGTTTTTT

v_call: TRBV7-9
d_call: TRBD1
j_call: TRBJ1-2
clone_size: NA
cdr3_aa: CASSLGLQGVDLVYGYTF
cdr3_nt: TGTGCCAGCAGCTTAGGTCTGCAGGGGGTAGATTTGGTCTATGGCTACACCTTC

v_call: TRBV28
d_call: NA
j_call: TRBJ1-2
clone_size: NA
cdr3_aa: CASSLVSRAGGYTF
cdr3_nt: TGTGCCAGCAGTTTGGTGTCCAGGGCAGGAGGCTACACCTTC

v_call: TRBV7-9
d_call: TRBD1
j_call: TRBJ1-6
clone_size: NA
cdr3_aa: CASSLKTGGGSPLHF
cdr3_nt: TGTGCCAGCAGCCTAAAGACAGGGGGAGGTTCACCCCTCCACTTT

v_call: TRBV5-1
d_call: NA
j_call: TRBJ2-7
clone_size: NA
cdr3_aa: CASTQKLGGPYYEQYF
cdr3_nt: TGCGCCAGCACTCAAAAGCTTGGGGGCCCCTACTACGAGCAGTACTTC

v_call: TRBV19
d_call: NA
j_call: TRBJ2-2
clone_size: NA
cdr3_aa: CASNPRLNTGELFF
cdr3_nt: TGTGCCAGTAACCCCAGATTGAACACCGGGGAGCTGTTTTTT

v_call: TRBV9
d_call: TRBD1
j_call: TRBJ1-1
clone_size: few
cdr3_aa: CASSGRTGLMNTEAFF
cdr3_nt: TGTGCCAGCAGCGGACGGACAGGGCTAATGAACACTGAAGCTTTCTTT

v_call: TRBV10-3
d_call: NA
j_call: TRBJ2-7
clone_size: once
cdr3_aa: CAISESAEAYYEQYF
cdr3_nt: TGTGCCATCAGTGAGTCTGCGGAGGCTTACTACGAGCAGTACTTC

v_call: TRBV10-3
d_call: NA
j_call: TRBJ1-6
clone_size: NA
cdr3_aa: CAISESGEGSYNSPLHF
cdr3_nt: TGTGCCATCAGTGAGTCCGGGGAAGGCTCCTATAATTCACCCCTCCACTTT

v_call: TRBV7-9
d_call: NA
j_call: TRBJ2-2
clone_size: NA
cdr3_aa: CASWHTGELFF
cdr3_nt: TGTGCCAGCTGGCACACCGGGGAGCTGTTTTTT

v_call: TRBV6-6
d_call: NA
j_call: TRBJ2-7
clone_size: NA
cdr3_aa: CASSSDRRYEQYF
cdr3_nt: TGTGCCAGCAGTTCCGACAGGCGCTACGAGCAGTACTTC

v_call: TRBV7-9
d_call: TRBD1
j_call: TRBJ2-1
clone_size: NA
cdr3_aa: CASSSSGTGKYNEQFF
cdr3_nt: TGTGCCAGCAGCTCCTCGGGGACAGGCAAATACAATGAGCAGTTCTTC

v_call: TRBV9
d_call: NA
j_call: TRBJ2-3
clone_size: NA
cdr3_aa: CASSDSPHGDTQYF
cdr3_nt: TGTGCCAGCAGCGATTCGCCCCACGGGGATACGCAGTATTTT

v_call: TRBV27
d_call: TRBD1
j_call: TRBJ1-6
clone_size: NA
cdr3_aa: CASSFQGAGSPLHF
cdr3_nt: TGTGCCAGCAGTTTCCAGGGGGCTGGTTCACCCCTCCACTTT

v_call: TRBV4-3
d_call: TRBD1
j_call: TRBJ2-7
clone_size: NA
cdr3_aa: CASSLILTTQRGQGIYEQYF
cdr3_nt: TGCGCCAGCAGCCTAATACTCACGACCCAAAGAGGACAGGGAATATACGAGCAGTACTTC

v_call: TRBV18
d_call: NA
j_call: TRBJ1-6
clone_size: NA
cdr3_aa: CASSPSAGYNSPLHF
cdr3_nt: TGTGCCAGCTCACCTTCTGCGGGGTATAATTCACCCCTCCACTTT

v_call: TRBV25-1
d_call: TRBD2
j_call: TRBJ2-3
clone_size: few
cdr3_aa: CASSSPTAGDTQYF
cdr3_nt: TGTGCCAGCAGTAGCCCGACAGCGGGGGATACGCAGTATTTT

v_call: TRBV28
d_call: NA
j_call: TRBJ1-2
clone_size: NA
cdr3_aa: CASSLRGGYGYTF
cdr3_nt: TGTGCCAGCAGTTTACGGGGAGGCTATGGCTACACCTTC

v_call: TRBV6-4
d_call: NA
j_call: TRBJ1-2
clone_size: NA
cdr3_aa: CASSDDGYGYTF
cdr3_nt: TGTGCCAGCAGTGACGACGGGTATGGCTACACCTTC

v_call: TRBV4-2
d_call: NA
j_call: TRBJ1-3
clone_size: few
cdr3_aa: CASSQVQGSGNTIYF
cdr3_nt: TGTGCCAGCAGCCAAGTGCAGGGTTCAGGAAACACCATATATTTT

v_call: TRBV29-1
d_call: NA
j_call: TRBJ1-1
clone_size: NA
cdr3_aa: CSVDDAVGTEAFF
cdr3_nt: TGCAGCGTTGACGATGCTGTCGGCACTGAAGCTTTCTTT

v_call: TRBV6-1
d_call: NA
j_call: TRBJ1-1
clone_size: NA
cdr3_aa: CASSAGLSATEAFF
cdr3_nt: TGTGCCAGCAGTGCCGGACTCTCTGCCACTGAAGCTTTCTTT

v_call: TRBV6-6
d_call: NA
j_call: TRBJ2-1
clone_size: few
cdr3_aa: CAIQGQSSYNEQFF
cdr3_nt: TGTGCCATACAGGGACAAAGCTCCTACAATGAGCAGTTCTTC

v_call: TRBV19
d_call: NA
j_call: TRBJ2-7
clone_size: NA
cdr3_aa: CASSSRGTYEQYF
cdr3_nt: TGTGCCAGTAGTAGCAGGGGAACCTACGAGCAGTACTTC

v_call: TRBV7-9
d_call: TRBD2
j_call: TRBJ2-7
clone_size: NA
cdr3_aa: CASSLAPSGIYEQYF
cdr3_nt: TGTGCCAGCAGCTTAGCTCCTAGCGGGATCTACGAGCAGTACTTC

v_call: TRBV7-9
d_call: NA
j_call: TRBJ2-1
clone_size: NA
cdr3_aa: CASSLKNGEFYNEQFF
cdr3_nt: TGTGCCAGCAGCTTAAAGAATGGGGAGTTTTACAATGAGCAGTTCTTC

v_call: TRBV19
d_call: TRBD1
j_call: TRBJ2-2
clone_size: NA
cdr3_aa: CASSPRGRGLLSTGELFF
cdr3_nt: TGTGCCAGTAGTCCCCGGGGCAGGGGGCTGCTGAGCACCGGGGAGCTGTTTTTT

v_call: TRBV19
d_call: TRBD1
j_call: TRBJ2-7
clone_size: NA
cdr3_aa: CASSIRTGGPYEQYF
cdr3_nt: TGTGCCAGTAGTATAAGGACAGGGGGTCCCTACGAGCAGTACTTC

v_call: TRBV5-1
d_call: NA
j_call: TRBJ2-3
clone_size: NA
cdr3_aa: CASSLATDTQYF
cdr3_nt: TGCGCCAGCAGCTTGGCTACAGATACGCAGTATTTT

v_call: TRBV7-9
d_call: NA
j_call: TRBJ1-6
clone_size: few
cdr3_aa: CASQQGLNSPLHF
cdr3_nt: TGTGCCAGCCAACAGGGCCTGAATTCACCCCTCCACTTT

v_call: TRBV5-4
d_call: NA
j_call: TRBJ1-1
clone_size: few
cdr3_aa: CASSPQYANTEAFF
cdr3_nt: TGTGCCAGCAGCCCCCAGTACGCGAACACTGAAGCTTTCTTT

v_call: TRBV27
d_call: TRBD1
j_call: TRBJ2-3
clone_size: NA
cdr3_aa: CASGPGTGNADTQYF
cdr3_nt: TGTGCCAGCGGTCCCGGGACAGGGAATGCAGATACGCAGTATTTT

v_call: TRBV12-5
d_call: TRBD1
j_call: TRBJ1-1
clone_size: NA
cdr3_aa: CASGRQGNEAFF
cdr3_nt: TGTGCTAGTGGCCGACAGGGGAATGAAGCTTTCTTT

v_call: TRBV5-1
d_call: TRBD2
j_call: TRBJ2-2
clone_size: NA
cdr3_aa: CASSSGLAGAANTGELFF
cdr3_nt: TGCGCCAGCAGCTCGGGACTAGCGGGGGCAGCGAACACCGGGGAGCTGTTTTTT

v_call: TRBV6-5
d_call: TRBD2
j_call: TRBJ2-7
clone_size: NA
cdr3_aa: CASRYLLLAGPYEQYF
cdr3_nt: TGTGCCAGCAGATACCTACTACTAGCGGGGCCTTACGAGCAGTACTTC

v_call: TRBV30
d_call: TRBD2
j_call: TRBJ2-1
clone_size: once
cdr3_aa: CAGLPGTRFRIDEQFF
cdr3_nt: TGTGCCGGGCTCCCCGGGACTAGGTTTCGGATTGATGAGCAGTTCTTC

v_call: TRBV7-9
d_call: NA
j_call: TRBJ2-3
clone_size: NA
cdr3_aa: CASSWTVEDTQYF
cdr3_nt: TGTGCCAGCAGCTGGACTGTCGAAGATACGCAGTATTTT

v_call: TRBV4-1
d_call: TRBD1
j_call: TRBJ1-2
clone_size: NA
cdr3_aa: CASSQDVRGQGWRGYTF
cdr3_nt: TGCGCCAGCAGCCAAGATGTGCGAGGACAGGGCTGGAGGGGCTACACCTTC

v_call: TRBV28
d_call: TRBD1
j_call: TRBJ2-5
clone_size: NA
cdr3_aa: CASSLPGTGGLKTQYF
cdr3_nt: TGTGCCAGCAGTTTACCCGGGACAGGGGGCCTGAAGACCCAGTACTTC

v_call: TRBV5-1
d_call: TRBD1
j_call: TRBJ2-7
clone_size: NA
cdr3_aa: CASSQEQGSYYEQYF
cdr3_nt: TGCGCCAGCAGCCAAGAACAGGGGTCATACTACGAGCAGTACTTC

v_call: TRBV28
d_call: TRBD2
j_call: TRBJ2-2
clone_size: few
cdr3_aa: CASSLMRGEGELFF
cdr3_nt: TGTGCCAGCAGTTTGATGCGGGGGGAAGGGGAGCTGTTTTTT

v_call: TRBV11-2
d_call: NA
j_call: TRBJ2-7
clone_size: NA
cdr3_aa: CASSLTTTPTKPTTYEQYF
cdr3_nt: TGTGCCAGCAGCCTAACCACTACCCCAACAAAACCAACAACCTACGAGCAGTACTTC